Following are 8 T cell receptor beta chains from one sample sequenced in a study of T cells in Graves' hyperthyroidism and ophthalmopathy. What was amplified from RNA transcripts were TCR beta CDR3 regions. When the TCR CDR3 underwent first-round RT-PCR, the HTBI primer set was used. TCRdb redid the calling of the multiplex PCR reads with MiXCR, one entry per CDR3 protein. The table lists approximately 410,000 distinct CDR3 sequences, under 15% of them singletons. The sequenced sample was blood. The receptors derive from a young man with Graves' ophthalmopathy.

This clonotype was picked up many times. The CDR3 nucleotides read TGTGCCAGCAGTTTCGGTACTAGCGGCTACACAGATACGCAGTATTTT. Protein: CASSFGTSGYTDTQYF. This chain connects TRBV27 to TRBJ2-3; TRBD2 agrees at 8 bases. This CDR3 has 16 residues. Germline CDR1 and CDR2: MNHEY and SMNVEV (reference sequence). Trimming cost V 3 bases and J 2 bases; bases outside gene matches: 7.

In this sample, this clonotype turned up a few times. The V and J genes are TRBV6-5 and TRBJ2-7; D tentatively reads TRBD1 or TRBD2 (5 bases each). Trimming removed 8 bases at V and 0 bases at J, with 11 bases between. The CDR3 length is 13 residues. The germline V gene has CDR1 MNHEY and CDR2 SVGAGI. CDR3 loop: CASGTGSSYEQYF. DNA for the CDR3: TGTGCCAGCGGGACGGGCAGCTCCTACGAGCAGTACTTC.

This clonotype appeared many times. V usage is TRBV29-1 and J usage is TRBJ1-1, with a weak D call TRBD1 (6 bases). With 0 bases removed from V and 3 bases from J, the gap between germline ends came to 14 bases. Germline V gene sequence: CDR1 SQVTM, CDR2 ANQGSEA. The CDR3 sequence is 15 residues long. The CDR3 sequence: CSVEDRGRVDTEAFF. The DNA for the CDR3 is TGCAGCGTTGAAGATCGGGGGCGGGTGGACACTGAAGCTTTCTTT.

This clonotype was found many times. This CDR3 reads CASSQGVDTQYF. DNA of the CDR3: TGTGCCAGCAGCCAAGGGGTAGATACGCAGTATTTT. The rearrangement links TRBV3-1 to TRBJ2-3; no firm D call. The CDR3 contains 12 residues. Deletions cut 1 base from V and 5 bases from J, with 4 bases between. Germline values: CDR1 LGHDT, CDR2 YNNKEL (reference sequence).

Concerning this clonotype: A read error is likely, as this CDR3 ends without the conserved phenylalanine or tryptophan. The chain employs TRBV6-1 and TRBJ2-2; D is undetermined. Trimming removed 2 bases from V and 6 bases from J, with 7 bases in between. The CDR3 has 13 amino acids. Germline CDR1 and CDR2: MNHNS and SASEGT. The CDR3 DNA reads as TGTGCCAGCAGTGAATACCTACCCGGGGAGCTGTTTTCT. It encodes CASSEYLPGELFS.

This sequence joins TRBV6-2 or TRBV6-3 and TRBJ1-3; no firm D call. This CDR3 is built from 17 residues. Deletions cut 0 bases from V and 0 bases from J, with 12 bases between. The germline V gene has CDR1 MNHEY and CDR2 SVGEGT. In DNA, the CDR3 is TGTGCCAGCAGTTACTCGGTCACCTCCGGCTCTGGAAACACCATATATTTT. This codes for CASSYSVTSGSGNTIYF.

Many counts were recorded for this clonotype. The genes are TRBV19 and TRBJ1-6; 9 bases align to TRBD1. V lost 5 bases, J lost 10 bases, and 9 bases stayed unmatched. Germline V gene data show CDR1 as LNHDA and CDR2 as SQIVND (reference sequence). The CDR3 loop spans 15 amino acids. This CDR3 reads CASSPSGQGRSPLHF. The CDR3, as DNA: TGTGCCAGTAGTCCTAGTGGACAGGGGCGATCACCCCTCCACTTT.

This clonotype was seen many times. The rearrangement uses TRBV29-1 and TRBJ2-1; no reliable D call. The CDR3 is made up of 11 amino acids. Trimming left V 5 bases short and J 12 bases short, with 14 bases between. CDR1 and CDR2 (germline): SQVTM, ANQGSEA. CDR3 coding DNA: TGCAGCGTTCCGACGGGCGCATGGCAGTTCTTC. This codes for CSVPTGAWQFF.